This entry features one T cell receptor beta chain sequence. This clonotype showed up just a few times. Its recognized antigen is unknown. Base qualities are not at hand, and no much larger clone is one base apart. These data originate in a study of T-cell reconstitution after alpha-beta-depleted transplantation in children listed by TCRdb under 2016. Regarding the research as a whole: The study quantitatively tracked T-cell immune reconstitution after TCRalphabeta/CD19-depleted allogeneic hematopoietic cell transplantation in children using TCR repertoire profiling.

Library preparation was by PCR. Sequencer: Illumina HiSeq 2500. Molecular barcoding was employed in the preparation of TCR libraries, with unique molecular identifiers being used to normalize TCRbeta repertoire quantification. Using fastp at Q25 and MiXCR, TCRdb reprocessed the public reads and kept productive beta chains. When rows share a CDR3 protein, they turn into one entry using the most common DNA and genes. The sample table records around 380,000 distinct CDR3 sequences; under 13% of these occur just once. 5% to 6.5% of the sample is held by the ten biggest clonotypes. A distance of 12 bases separates the germline ends of V and J, which lose 7 bases and 6 bases respectively. The CDR3 numbers 12 residues from cysteine through phenylalanine. CDR3 DNA is the only sequence kept; it has 36 bases, read in frame from the first base.

This chain joins TRBV12-3 or TRBV12-4 to TRBJ2-5; the D gene remains uncertain. This receptor was identified in a human donor who donated a stem cell graft to a child with acute myeloid leukemia. The sample here was PBMCs from the stem cell graft donor, taken from the stem cell graft. The CDR3 region reads CASNSPRQTQYF. The DNA sequence is as follows: TGTGCCAGCAACTCCCCGCGGCAGACCCAGTACTTC.